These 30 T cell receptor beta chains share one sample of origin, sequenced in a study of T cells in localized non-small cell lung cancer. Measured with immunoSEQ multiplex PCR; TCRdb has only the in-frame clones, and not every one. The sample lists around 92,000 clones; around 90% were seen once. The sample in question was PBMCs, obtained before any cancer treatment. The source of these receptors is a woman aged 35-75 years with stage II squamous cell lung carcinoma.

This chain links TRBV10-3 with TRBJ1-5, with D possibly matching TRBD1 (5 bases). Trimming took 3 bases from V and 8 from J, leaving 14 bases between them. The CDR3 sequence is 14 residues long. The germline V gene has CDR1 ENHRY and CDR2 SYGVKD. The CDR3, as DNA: TGTGCCATCAGTGACACCGGGACGGCCGAGCCCCAGCATTTT. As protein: CAISDTGTAEPQHF.

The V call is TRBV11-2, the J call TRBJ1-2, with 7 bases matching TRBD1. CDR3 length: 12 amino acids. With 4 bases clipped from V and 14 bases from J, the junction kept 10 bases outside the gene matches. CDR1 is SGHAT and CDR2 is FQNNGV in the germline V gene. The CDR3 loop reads CASSYRTGLITF. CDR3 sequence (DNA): TGTGCCAGCAGCTACCGGACAGGTCTTATAACCTTC.

Here the CDR3 reads CASSPGPQETQYF. As DNA, the CDR3 is TGTGCCAGCAGCCCGGGACCCCAAGAGACCCAGTACTTC. The chain employs TRBV2 and TRBJ2-5, with D perhaps TRBD1 or TRBD2 (5 bases each). The germline V gene has CDR1 SNHLY and CDR2 FYNNEI. The CDR3 loop spans 13 amino acids. With 6 bases removed from V and 1 base from J, the gap between germline ends came to 9 bases.

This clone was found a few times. The CDR3 DNA sequence: TGTGCCAGCAGCCAAGATACCCGGGGGGGCCGGACTGAAGCTTTCTTT. The encoded protein is CASSQDTRGGRTEAFF. This rearrangement joins TRBV4-2 to TRBJ1-1; D might be TRBD1 (6 bases). V was cut by 0 bases and J by 5 bases, with 16 bases left in between. The CDR3 has 16 residues. Germline V gene data show CDR1 as LGHNA and CDR2 as YNFKEQ.

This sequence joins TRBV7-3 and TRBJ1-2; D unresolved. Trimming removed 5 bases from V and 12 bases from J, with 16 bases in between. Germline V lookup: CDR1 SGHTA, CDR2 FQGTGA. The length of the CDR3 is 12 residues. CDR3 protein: CASSPPSQPHTF. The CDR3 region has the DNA TGTGCCAGCAGCCCCCCAAGTCAGCCGCACACCTTC.

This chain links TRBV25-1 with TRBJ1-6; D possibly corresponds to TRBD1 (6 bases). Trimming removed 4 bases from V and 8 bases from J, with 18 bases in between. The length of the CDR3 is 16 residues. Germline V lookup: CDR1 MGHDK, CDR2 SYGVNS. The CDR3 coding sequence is TGTGCCAGCAGTGGTCCGGCGGGGGGCACGGATTCACCCCTCCACTTT. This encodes CASSGPAGGTDSPLHF.

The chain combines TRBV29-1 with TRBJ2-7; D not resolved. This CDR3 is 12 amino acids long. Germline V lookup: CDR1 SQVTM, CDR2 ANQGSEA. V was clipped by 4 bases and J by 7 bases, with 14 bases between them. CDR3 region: CSVGDGVREQYF. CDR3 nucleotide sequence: TGCAGCGTTGGAGATGGCGTGCGGGAGCAGTACTTC.

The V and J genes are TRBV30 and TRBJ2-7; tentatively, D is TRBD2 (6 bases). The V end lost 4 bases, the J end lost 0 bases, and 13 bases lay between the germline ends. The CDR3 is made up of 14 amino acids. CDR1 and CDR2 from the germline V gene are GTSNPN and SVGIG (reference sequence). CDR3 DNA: TGTGCCTGGAACCCCGGGACTTACTCCTACGAGCAGTACTTC. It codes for CAWNPGTYSYEQYF. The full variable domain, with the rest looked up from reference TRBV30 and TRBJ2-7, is SQTIHQWPATLVQPVGSPLSLECTVEGTSNPNLYWYRQAAGRGLQLLFYSVGIGQISSEVPQNLSASRPQDRQFILSSKKLLLSDSGFYLCAWNPGTYSYEQYFGPGTRLTVT.

DNA for the CDR3: TGCGCCAGCAGCTGGGGACTAGCGGGAGGGCCAGAGACCCAGTACTTC. This sequence encodes CASSWGLAGGPETQYF. The chain has TRBV5-1 and TRBJ2-5; 16 bases are shared with TRBD2. With V trimmed by 3 bases and J by 4 bases, 3 bases remained unmatched. The germline V gene has CDR1 SGHRS and CDR2 YFSETQ. This CDR3 is 16 amino acids long.

CDR3: CSVVLGASEAFF. The CDR3 DNA sequence: TGCAGCGTTGTTTTAGGGGCAAGTGAAGCTTTCTTT. The chain recombines TRBV29-1 with TRBJ1-1, with D possibly being TRBD1 (5 bases). CDR1 and CDR2 from the germline V gene are SQVTM and ANQGSEA. The V gene lost 4 bases and the J gene lost 7 bases, with 13 bases spanning the gap. The CDR3 runs 12 residues.

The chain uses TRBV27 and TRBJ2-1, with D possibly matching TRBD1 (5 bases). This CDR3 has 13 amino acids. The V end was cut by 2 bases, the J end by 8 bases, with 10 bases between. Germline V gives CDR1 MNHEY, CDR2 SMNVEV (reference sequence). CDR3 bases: TGTGCCAGCAGTTTAGCCAGGGCCGATGAGCAGTTCTTC. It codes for CASSLARADEQFF.

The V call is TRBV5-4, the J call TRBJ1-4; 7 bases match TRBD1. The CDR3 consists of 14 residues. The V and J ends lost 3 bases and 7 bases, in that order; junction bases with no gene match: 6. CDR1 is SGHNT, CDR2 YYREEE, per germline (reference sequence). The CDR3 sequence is CASSSTGDSEKLFF. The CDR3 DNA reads TGTGCCAGCAGCTCCACAGGGGACAGTGAAAAACTGTTTTTT. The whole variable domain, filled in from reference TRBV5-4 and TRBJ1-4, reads ETGVTQSPTHLIKTRGQQVTLRCSSQSGHNTVSWYQQALGQGPQFIFQYYREEENGRGNFPPRFSGLQFPNYSSELNVNALELDDSALYLCASSSTGDSEKLFFGSGTQLSVL.

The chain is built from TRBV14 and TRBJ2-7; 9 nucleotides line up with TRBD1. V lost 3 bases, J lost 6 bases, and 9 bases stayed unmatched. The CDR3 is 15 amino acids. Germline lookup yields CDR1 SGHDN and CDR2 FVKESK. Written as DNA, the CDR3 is TGTGCCAGCAGCCACCGCCCGGGACAGGGAGCCGAGCAGTACTTC. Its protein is CASSHRPGQGAEQYF.

The CDR3 loop reads CASTVEQGPMAGELFF. The CDR3 DNA sequence: TGTGCCAGCACCGTGGAACAGGGACCAATGGCCGGGGAGCTGTTTTTT. The J gene is TRBJ2-2, the V gene TRBV9; the D gene is possibly TRBD1 (6 bases). V shed 6 bases and J shed 6 bases, with 21 bases lying between them. This CDR3 has 16 residues. The germline gives CDR1 SGDLS, CDR2 YYNGEE.

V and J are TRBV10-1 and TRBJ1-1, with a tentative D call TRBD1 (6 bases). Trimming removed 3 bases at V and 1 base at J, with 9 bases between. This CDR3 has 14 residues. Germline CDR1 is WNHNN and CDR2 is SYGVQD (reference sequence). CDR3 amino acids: CASSDRGSNTEAFF. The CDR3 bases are TGCGCCAGCAGTGACAGGGGATCGAACACTGAAGCTTTCTTT.

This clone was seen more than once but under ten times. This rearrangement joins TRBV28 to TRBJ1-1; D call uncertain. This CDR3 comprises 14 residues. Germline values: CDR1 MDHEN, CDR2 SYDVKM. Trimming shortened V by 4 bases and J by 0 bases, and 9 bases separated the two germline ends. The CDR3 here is CASSSAAMNTEAFF. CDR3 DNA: TGTGCCAGCAGTTCAGCAGCTATGAACACTGAAGCTTTCTTT. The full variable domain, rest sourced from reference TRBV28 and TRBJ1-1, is DVKVTQSSRYLVKRTGEKVFLECVQDMDHENMFWYRQDPGLGLRLIYFSYDVKMKEKGDIPEGYSVSREKKERFSLILESASTNQTSMYLCASSSAAMNTEAFFGQGTRLTVV.

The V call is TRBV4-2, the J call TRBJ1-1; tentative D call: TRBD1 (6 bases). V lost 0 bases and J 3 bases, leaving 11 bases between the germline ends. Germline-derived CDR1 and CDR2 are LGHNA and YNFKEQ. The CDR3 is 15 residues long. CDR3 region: CASSQESYRDTEAFF. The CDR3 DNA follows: TGTGCCAGCAGCCAAGAGTCCTACAGGGACACTGAAGCTTTCTTT.

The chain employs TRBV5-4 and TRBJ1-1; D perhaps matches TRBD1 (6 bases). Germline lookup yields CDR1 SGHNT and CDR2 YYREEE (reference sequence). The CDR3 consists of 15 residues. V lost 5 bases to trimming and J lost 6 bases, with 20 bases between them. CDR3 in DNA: TGTGCCAGCAGATCTCCTACAGGGTCGTTCGCTGAAGCTTTCTTT. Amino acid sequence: CASRSPTGSFAEAFF.

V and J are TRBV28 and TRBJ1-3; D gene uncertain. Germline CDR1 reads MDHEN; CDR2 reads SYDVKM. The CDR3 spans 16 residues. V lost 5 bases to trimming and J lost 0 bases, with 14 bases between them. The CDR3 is CASSLLSPSSGNTIYF. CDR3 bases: TGTGCCAGCAGTCTTCTCTCTCCGAGCTCTGGAAACACCATATATTTT.

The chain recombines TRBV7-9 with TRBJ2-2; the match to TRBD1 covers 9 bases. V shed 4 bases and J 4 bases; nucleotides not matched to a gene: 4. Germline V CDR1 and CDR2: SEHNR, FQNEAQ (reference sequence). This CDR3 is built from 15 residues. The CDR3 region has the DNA TGTGCCAGCAGCTCGGGACAGGGTGGCACCGGGGAGCTGTTTTTT. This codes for CASSSGQGGTGELFF.

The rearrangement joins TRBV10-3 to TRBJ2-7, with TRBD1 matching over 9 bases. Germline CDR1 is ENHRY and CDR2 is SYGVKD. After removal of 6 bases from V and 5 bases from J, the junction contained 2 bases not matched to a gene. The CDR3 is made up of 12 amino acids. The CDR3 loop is CAISRTGDEQYF. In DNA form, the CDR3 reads TGTGCCATCAGCAGGACAGGGGACGAGCAGTACTTC.

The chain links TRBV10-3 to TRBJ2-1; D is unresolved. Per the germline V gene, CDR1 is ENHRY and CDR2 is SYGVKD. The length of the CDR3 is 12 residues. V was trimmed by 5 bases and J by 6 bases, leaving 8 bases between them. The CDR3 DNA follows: TGTGCCATCAGTTCAGTGGGCAATGAGCAGTTCTTC. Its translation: CAISSVGNEQFF.

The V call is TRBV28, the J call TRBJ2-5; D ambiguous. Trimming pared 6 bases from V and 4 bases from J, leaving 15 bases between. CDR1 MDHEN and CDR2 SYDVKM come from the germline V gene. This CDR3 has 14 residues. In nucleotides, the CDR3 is TGTGCCAGCAGCTCCGAGGTAGGGCGAGAGACCCAGTACTTC. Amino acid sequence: CASSSEVGRETQYF.

For the CDR3, the DNA is TGCGCCAGCAGCGCGGGGCCTCCTACGAGGGGAAACACTGAAGCTTTCTTT. It specifies CASSAGPPTRGNTEAFF. V gene TRBV5-1 combines with J gene TRBJ1-1, with D possibly TRBD1 on 5 matching bases. V was pared by 4 bases and J by 2 bases, with 21 bases between. This CDR3 has 17 residues. Germline values: CDR1 SGHRS, CDR2 YFSETQ. Complete variable domain (other parts from reference TRBV5-1 and TRBJ1-1): KAGVTQTPRYLIKTRGQQVTLSCSPISGHRSVSWYQQTPGQGLQFLFEYFSETQRNKGNFPGRFSGRQFSNSRSEMNVSTLELGDSALYLCASSAGPPTRGNTEAFFGQGTRLTVV.

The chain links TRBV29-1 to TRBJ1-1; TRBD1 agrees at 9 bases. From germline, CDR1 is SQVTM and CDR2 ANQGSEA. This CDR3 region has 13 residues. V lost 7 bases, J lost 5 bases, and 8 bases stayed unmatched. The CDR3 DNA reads TGCAGCGGAACACAGGGGGCTCGGACTGAAGCTTTCTTT. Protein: CSGTQGARTEAFF.

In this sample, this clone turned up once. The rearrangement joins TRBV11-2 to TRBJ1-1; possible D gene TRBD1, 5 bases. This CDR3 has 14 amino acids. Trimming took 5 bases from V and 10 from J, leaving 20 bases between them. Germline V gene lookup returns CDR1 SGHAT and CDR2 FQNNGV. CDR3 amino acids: CASSLPFLGQRAFF. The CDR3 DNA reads TGTGCCAGCAGCCTTCCTTTTTTGGGGCAAAGAGCTTTCTTT.

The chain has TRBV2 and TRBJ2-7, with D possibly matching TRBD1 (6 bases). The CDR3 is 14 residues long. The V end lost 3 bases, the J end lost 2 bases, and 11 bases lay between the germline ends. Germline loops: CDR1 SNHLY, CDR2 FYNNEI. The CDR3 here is CASSEGPGAYEQYF. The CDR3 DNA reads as TGTGCCAGCAGTGAGGGTCCAGGGGCCTACGAGCAGTACTTC.

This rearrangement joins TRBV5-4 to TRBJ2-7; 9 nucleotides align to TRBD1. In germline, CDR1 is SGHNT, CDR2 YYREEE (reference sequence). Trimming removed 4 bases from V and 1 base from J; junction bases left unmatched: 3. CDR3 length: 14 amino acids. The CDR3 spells CASSEGQGSYEQYF. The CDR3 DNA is TGTGCCAGCAGCGAAGGACAGGGGTCCTACGAGCAGTACTTC.

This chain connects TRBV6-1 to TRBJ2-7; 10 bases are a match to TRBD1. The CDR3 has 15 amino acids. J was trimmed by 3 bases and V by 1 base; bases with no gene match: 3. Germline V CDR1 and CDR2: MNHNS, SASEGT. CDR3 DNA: TGTGCCAGCAGTGAAGGGGGACAGGGGCGCTACGAGCAGTACTTC. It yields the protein CASSEGGQGRYEQYF.

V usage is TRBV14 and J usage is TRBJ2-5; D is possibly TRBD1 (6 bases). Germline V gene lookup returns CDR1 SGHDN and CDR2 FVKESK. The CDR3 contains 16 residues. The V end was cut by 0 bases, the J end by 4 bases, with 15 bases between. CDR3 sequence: CASSQETLRRGETQYF. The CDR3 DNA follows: TGTGCCAGCAGCCAAGAAACCCTGCGCAGGGGAGAGACCCAGTACTTC.